The 28 T cell receptor beta chains given below trace back to one sample, sequenced in a study of blood T cell repertoires in COVID-19. Sequenced by immunoSEQ multiplex PCR; TCRdb stores in-frame clones only, minus some. The sample yields approximately 160,000 clones, approximately 86% seen once. The sequenced material came from peripheral blood. The origin of the receptors is a man in his fifties or sixties with active or convalescent COVID-19.

V is TRBV10-3 and J is TRBJ1-1; 9 nucleotides agree with TRBD1. V lost 10 bases to trimming and J lost 1 base; unmatched junction nucleotides: 4. The CDR3 runs to 13 residues. Per germline, CDR1 ENHRY and CDR2 SYGVKD. The CDR3 DNA sequence: TGTGCCACTAGGACAGGGGAGAACACTGAAGCTTTCTTT. This codes for CATRTGENTEAFF.

V usage is TRBV5-4 and J usage is TRBJ1-1; 7 positions agree with TRBD1. The CDR3 is made up of 17 amino acids. The ends lost 4 bases at V and 4 bases at J; junction bases unmatched: 16. Germline CDR1 is SGHNT and CDR2 is YYREEE (reference sequence). For the CDR3, the DNA is TGTGCCAGCAGCCGCCTGAAGGGAGGTTCAGGGGGCACTGAAGCTTTCTTT. Its translation is CASSRLKGGSGGTEAFF.

The chain uses TRBV3-1 (or the pseudogene TRBV3-2) and TRBJ2-5; D ambiguous. V shed 3 bases and J shed 9 bases, with 11 bases lying between them. The CDR3 has 12 amino acids. CDR1 is LGHDT and CDR2 is YNNKEL in the germline V gene (reference sequence). The CDR3, as DNA: TGTGCCAGCAGCCATCCCAAGCAGGCCCAGTACTTC. Amino acids: CASSHPKQAQYF.

The chain combines TRBV9 with TRBJ2-3; D not resolved. V lost 0 bases to trimming and J lost 4 bases, with 9 bases between them. CDR3 length equals 14 residues. Germline CDR1 and CDR2: SGDLS and YYNGEE. CDR3 sequence (DNA): TGTGCCAGCAGCGTAGCTACTCGGGCAGATACGCAGTATTTT. It translates to CASSVATRADTQYF.

The gene calls are TRBV13 and TRBJ2-7, with TRBD2 as a possible D gene (7 bases). The CDR3 is made up of 15 amino acids. V lost 5 bases, J lost 6 bases, and 20 bases lay in between. The germline gives CDR1 PRHDT, CDR2 FYEKMQ (reference sequence). CDR3 in DNA: TGTGCCAGCAGCCTGACGGGGGGCTCGAAGGCCGAGCAGTACTTC. Amino acid sequence: CASSLTGGSKAEQYF.

This clone has a single count. The V and J genes are TRBV3-1 (or the pseudogene TRBV3-2) and TRBJ2-3, with a weak D call TRBD1 (7 bases). The CDR3 contains 16 residues. Germline CDR1 reads LGHDT; CDR2 reads YNNKEL (reference sequence). Trimming took off 3 bases at V and 4 bases at J, with 17 bases between the two ends. The DNA of the CDR3 is TGTGCCAGCAGCCAGGGCCCTGTCAGGGGGGCAGATACGCAGTATTTT. As protein: CASSQGPVRGADTQYF.

The J gene is TRBJ2-3, the V gene TRBV2; maybe TRBD2 (6 bases). V was clipped by 9 bases and J by 4 bases, with 11 bases between them. The CDR3 contains 12 residues. CDR1 is SNHLY, CDR2 FYNNEI, per germline. CDR3 sequence: CASHGEADTQYF. The CDR3 nucleotides are TGTGCCAGTCACGGGGAGGCAGATACGCAGTATTTT.

The rearrangement joins TRBV7-2 to TRBJ2-7, with no clear D. Trimming cost V 0 bases and J 3 bases, with 21 bases left between them. CDR3 length: 18 amino acids. Germline V gene lookup returns CDR1 SGHTA and CDR2 FQGNSA. The CDR3 DNA is TGTGCCAGCAGCTTAGCGCAGTCGGGTTTGGGTGTACGCTACGAGCAGTACTTC. Translated: CASSLAQSGLGVRYEQYF.

The rearrangement uses TRBV2 and TRBJ2-1; 7 nucleotides align to TRBD2. The V and J ends lost 3 bases and 2 bases, in that order; junction bases with no gene match: 7. CDR1 and CDR2 (germline): SNHLY, FYNNEI. The CDR3 loop spans 16 amino acids. CDR3: CASSELPGGTYNEQFF. CDR3 nucleotide sequence: TGTGCCAGCAGTGAGCTACCCGGGGGGACCTACAATGAGCAGTTCTTC.

This clone was found once. The V call is TRBV7-3, the J call TRBJ2-1; TRBD2 matches 11 bases. Trimming took 5 bases from V and 4 from J; bases not matched to a gene: 4. The V gene's germline CDR1 is SGHTA and CDR2 FQGTGA. CDR3 length: 15 residues. The CDR3 protein is CASSAGTSGYNEQFF. In nucleotides, the CDR3 is TGTGCCAGCAGCGCCGGGACTAGCGGATACAATGAGCAGTTCTTC.

This clone was counted only a few times. The V and J genes are TRBV4-2 and TRBJ2-5; TRBD1 might be the D (6 bases). This CDR3 is 13 amino acids long. Trimming cost V 4 bases and J 3 bases, with 9 bases left between them. Germline V gene sequence: CDR1 LGHNA, CDR2 YNFKEQ. The DNA for the CDR3 is TGTGCCAGCAGCCCAGGGGAGAAAGAGACCCAGTACTTC. This translates into CASSPGEKETQYF.

The rearrangement joins TRBV5-1 to TRBJ2-1; no clear D. V dropped 0 bases and J dropped 1 base, with 8 bases sitting between them. The CDR3 covers 15 residues. Germline-derived CDR1 and CDR2 are SGHRS and YFSETQ. The CDR3 region has the DNA TGCGCCAGCAGCTTGGTGGCAGAATCCTACAATGAGCAGTTCTTC. Amino acids: CASSLVAESYNEQFF.

This clone has at least ten counts. The gene calls are TRBV13 and TRBJ1-1; TRBD1 matches 8 bases. The germline V gene has CDR1 PRHDT and CDR2 FYEKMQ (reference sequence). This CDR3 is 13 amino acids long. J was trimmed by 5 bases and V by 5 bases; bases with no gene match: 4. The CDR3 coding sequence is TGTGCCAGCAGCATAAGGGACAGGACTGAAGCTTTCTTT. It specifies CASSIRDRTEAFF. The full variable domain, rest sourced from reference TRBV13 and TRBJ1-1, is AAGVIQSPRHLIKEKRETATLKCYPIPRHDTVYWYQQGPGQDPQFLISFYEKMQSDKGSIPDRFSAQQFSDYHSELNMSSLELGDSALYFCASSIRDRTEAFFGQGTRLTVV.

V is TRBV20-1 and J is TRBJ1-1, with D uncertain. The CDR3 is made up of 12 amino acids. CDR1 and CDR2 from the germline V gene are DFQATT and SNEGSKA (reference sequence). Trimming took off 3 bases at V and 11 bases at J, with 16 bases between the two ends. The DNA of the CDR3 is TGCAGTGCTAGTAAAGGGAGCGAAGGGGCTTTCTTT. Translated, it gives CSASKGSEGAFF.

The chain links TRBV7-8 to TRBJ2-4; possible D gene TRBD2, 6 bases. This CDR3 comprises 17 residues. CDR1 SGHVS and CDR2 FQNEAQ come from the germline V gene. V dropped 4 bases and J dropped 1 base, with 17 bases sitting between them. The DNA of the CDR3 is TGTGCCAGCAGCTGGGGGACTCTCCAGAGGGCCAAAAACATTCAGTACTTC. Translated: CASSWGTLQRAKNIQYF.

The chain uses TRBV3-1 (or the pseudogene TRBV3-2) and TRBJ2-3, with a weak D call TRBD2 (5 bases). Germline values: CDR1 LGHDT, CDR2 YNNKEL (reference sequence). The CDR3 is made up of 14 amino acids. Trimming left V 0 bases short and J 7 bases short, with 11 bases between. CDR3 region: CASSQDWGVNTQYF. Here the CDR3 DNA reads TGTGCCAGCAGCCAAGATTGGGGAGTGAATACGCAGTATTTT.

The chain carries TRBV2 and TRBJ2-7; D gene unclear. Germline assignment: CDR1 SNHLY and CDR2 FYNNEI. This CDR3 has 13 residues. Trimming left V 3 bases short and J 3 bases short, with 9 bases between. For the CDR3, the DNA is TGTGCCAGCAGTGACAGGCCGCACTACGAGCAGTACTTC. It is translated as CASSDRPHYEQYF.

J is TRBJ2-7 and V is TRBV5-1, with D tentatively TRBD2 (6 bases). CDR1 is SGHRS, CDR2 YFSETQ, per germline. Trimming removed 4 bases from V and 7 bases from J, with 21 bases in between. The CDR3 runs 15 residues. The CDR3, as DNA: TGCGCCAGCAGCCCTAAGAAAACTAGCAGTCAAGAGCAGTACTTC. The encoded protein is CASSPKKTSSQEQYF.

The rearrangement joins TRBV19 to TRBJ1-1; D remains ambiguous. Trimming took off 3 bases at V and 6 bases at J, with 11 bases between the two ends. Germline CDR1 LNHDA, CDR2 SQIVND (reference sequence). The CDR3 loop spans 13 amino acids. In DNA, the CDR3 is TGTGCCAGTAGTATTACCCTATACCCTGAAGCTTTCTTT. It encodes CASSITLYPEAFF.

In DNA form, the CDR3 reads TGCGCCAGCAGCCGGCAAACGGGGGGGTATTTCTATGGCTACACCTTC. Its protein is CASSRQTGGYFYGYTF. This chain joins TRBV4-1 and TRBJ1-2; possibly TRBD1 for D (5 bases). This CDR3 contains 16 residues. The V gene lost 4 bases and the J gene lost 4 bases, with 19 bases spanning the gap. CDR1 and CDR2 (germline): MGHRA, YSYEKL.

A word on this clone: One end of the junction is discordant with germline, which a read error may explain. The chain recombines TRBV7-7 with TRBJ2-2; TRBD2 matches at 9 bases. The germline gives CDR1 SSHAT, CDR2 FNYEAQ (reference sequence). There are 16 residues in the CDR3. The DNA of the CDR3 is TGTGCTAGCAGCTTGGGCGGGACTAGCAGGACCGGGGAGCTGTTTTTT. It codes for CASSLGGTSRTGELFF.

V and J are TRBV28 and TRBJ1-2; TRBD1 agrees at 11 bases. Germline CDR1 and CDR2: MDHEN and SYDVKM. Germline trimming cut 6 bases from V and 3 bases from J; bases unmatched to any gene: 9. CDR3 length: 16 amino acids. The CDR3 loop reads CASRDPGTGGHYGYTF. The CDR3 bases are TGTGCCAGCAGGGACCCCGGGACAGGGGGTCACTATGGCTACACCTTC.

V and J are TRBV7-9 and TRBJ2-7; tentative D call: TRBD2 (5 bases). CDR3 length: 14 amino acids. Germline V gene data show CDR1 as SEHNR and CDR2 as FQNEAQ (reference sequence). Trimming pared 9 bases from V and 1 base from J, leaving 16 bases between. CDR3 sequence: CARKKDWKSYEQYF. Written as DNA, the CDR3 is TGTGCCAGAAAAAAGGACTGGAAGTCCTACGAGCAGTACTTC.

The CDR3 is CASTPQGAPTYGYTF. The CDR3 DNA is TGTGCCAGCACCCCGCAGGGGGCACCTACCTATGGCTACACCTTC. This chain connects TRBV6-5 to TRBJ1-2, with TRBD1 identical over 8 bases. This CDR3 region has 15 residues. The trim removed 7 bases at V and 4 bases at J, leaving 11 bases unmatched. CDR1 and CDR2 from the germline V gene are MNHEY and SVGAGI.

The chain employs TRBV4-3 and TRBJ2-2, with 11 positions matching TRBD2. Germline CDR1 and CDR2: LGHNA and YSLEER. This CDR3 is built from 19 residues. V was pared by 1 base and J by 1 base, with 8 bases of the junction left unmatched. CDR3 sequence: CASSQVLLAGALNTGELFF. Here the CDR3 DNA reads TGCGCCAGCAGCCAAGTTCTACTAGCGGGGGCTTTGAACACCGGGGAGCTGTTTTTT.

This rearrangement joins TRBV28 to TRBJ1-5; a possible D gene is TRBD1 (6 bases). V was clipped by 3 bases and J by 7 bases, with 10 bases between them. The CDR3 is made up of 13 amino acids. From germline, CDR1 is MDHEN and CDR2 SYDVKM. Here the CDR3 reads CASSFQGQQPQHF. CDR3 in DNA: TGTGCCAGCAGTTTTCAGGGACAACAGCCCCAGCATTTT.

CDR3 loop: CASRPGGEGQPQHF. CDR3 DNA sequence: TGTGCCAGCAGACCGGGCGGGGAGGGTCAGCCCCAGCATTTT. The chain employs TRBV6-6 and TRBJ1-5; D gene ambiguous. Germline V gene data show CDR1 as MNHNY and CDR2 as SVGAGI (reference sequence). This CDR3 has 14 amino acids. The germline V and J ends were trimmed by 6 bases and 6 bases, with 15 bases remaining between them.

The chain combines TRBV6-1 with TRBJ1-6; 8 bases are shared with TRBD1. Germline V gene data show CDR1 as MNHNS and CDR2 as SASEGT. V dropped 2 bases and J dropped 10; count of bases not matched to a gene: 7. The CDR3 contains 15 residues. The CDR3 protein is CASSELGTGRSPLHF. As DNA, the CDR3 is TGTGCCAGCAGTGAACTGGGGACAGGTCGCTCACCCCTCCACTTT.